The 14 T cell receptor beta chains in this list originate from one sample, sequenced in a study of identical twins. TCRdb re-derived calls from the 5' RACE reads in MiXCR, one entry per CDR3 protein. The table has about 660,000 distinct CDR3 sequences, roughly 8% seen once. The data were also submitted as part of a second study, on yellow fever vaccine responses in identical twins.

Sequencing was done on a sample of PBMCs. These receptors all stem from a woman aged 18-29 years in good health.

The chain employs TRBV12-3 or TRBV12-4 and TRBJ2-7; either TRBD1 or TRBD2 may supply D (7 bases each). V was trimmed by 11 bases and J by 2 bases, leaving 25 bases between them. The CDR3 sequence is 16 residues long. CDR3 nucleotides: TGTGCCTCCAGCCTAGATGGGGCAGGGGGGGCCTACGAGCAGTACTTC. Protein: CASSLDGAGGAYEQYF.

This chain uses TRBV6-1 with TRBJ2-7; 10 nucleotides line up with TRBD2. CDR3 length equals 14 residues. Per the germline V gene, CDR1 is MNHNS and CDR2 is SASEGT. Unmatched junction bases numbered 7, after V lost 6 bases and J lost 5 bases. CDR3 amino acids: CASSALAGAHEQYF. CDR3 sequence (DNA): TGTGCCAGCAGCGCTCTAGCGGGAGCCCACGAGCAGTACTTC.

The sample holds a few counts of this clonotype. The rearrangement uses TRBV28 and TRBJ1-5, with D perhaps matching TRBD1 (5 bases). In germline, CDR1 is MDHEN, CDR2 SYDVKM. The CDR3 covers 13 residues. Trimming left V 8 bases short and J 3 bases short, with 11 bases between. CDR3 DNA: TGTGCCAGCGTGGGACGGAACAATCAGCCCCAGCATTTT. It is translated as CASVGRNNQPQHF.

The J gene is TRBJ2-6, the V gene TRBV7-9; tentative D call: TRBD1 (6 bases). The V and J ends lost 7 bases and 1 base respectively, with 11 bases between them. CDR3 length equals 15 residues. Looked up from germline, CDR1 is SEHNR and CDR2 is FQNEAQ (reference sequence). CDR3 bases: TGTGCCAGCACCCCAGGGGTTTCTGGGGCCAACGTCCTGACTTTC. The encoded protein is CASTPGVSGANVLTF.

The chain combines TRBV5-1 with TRBJ2-7, with 11 bases lining up with TRBD1. The V gene end was trimmed by 2 bases and the J gene end by 0 bases; junction bases not matched to a gene: 13. Per germline, CDR1 SGHRS and CDR2 YFSETQ. CDR3 length: 19 amino acids. For the CDR3, the DNA is TGCGCCAGCAGCTTAGGGGGACAGGGGGTTCTGGCCTCCTCCTACGAGCAGTACTTC. It yields the protein CASSLGGQGVLASSYEQYF.

This chain links TRBV10-3 with TRBJ2-7; 8 positions match TRBD2. The CDR3 contains 14 residues. Losses at the gene ends were 10 bases for V and 5 bases for J; bases not matched to a gene: 13. Germline V gives CDR1 ENHRY, CDR2 SYGVKD. CDR3 loop: CATESRTSSDEQYF. DNA for the CDR3: TGTGCCACCGAATCTCGGACTAGCTCAGACGAGCAGTACTTC.

This clonotype was counted ten times or more. The DNA is omitted, as the CDR3 cannot be located on it reliably, and the CDR3 follows TCRdb's listing. This chain joins TRBV27 and TRBJ2-1. From germline, CDR1 is MNHEY and CDR2 SMNVEV (reference sequence). The CDR3 is 16 residues long, ends included. The CDR3 sequence is CASSLMVRRAYNEQFF.

The chain carries TRBV5-1 and TRBJ2-2; D is tentatively TRBD1 or TRBD2 (5 bases each). The CDR3 consists of 14 residues. The V end lost 6 bases, the J end lost 1 base, and 10 bases lay between the germline ends. Germline assignment: CDR1 SGHRS and CDR2 YFSETQ. The CDR3: CASTARGNTGELFF. CDR3 sequence (DNA): TGCGCCAGCACCGCGAGGGGGAACACCGGGGAGCTGTTTTTT.

This clonotype has at least ten counts. The rearrangement uses TRBV20-1 and TRBJ2-1; D is possibly TRBD1 (5 bases). The CDR3 sequence is 13 residues long. V lost 3 bases and J lost 4, with 10 bases in between. CDR1 DFQATT and CDR2 SNEGSKA come from the germline V gene (reference sequence). This CDR3 reads CSASQGSYNEQFF. As DNA, the CDR3 is TGCAGTGCTAGTCAGGGTTCGTACAATGAGCAGTTCTTC.

This clonotype was seen many times. The gene calls are TRBV4-1 and TRBJ2-1; tentative D call: TRBD1 (5 bases). Looked up from germline, CDR1 is MGHRA and CDR2 is YSYEKL. The CDR3 sequence is 15 residues long. The V gene lost 4 bases and the J gene lost 6 bases, with 16 bases spanning the gap. The CDR3 sequence: CASSRQLHTRNEQFF. DNA for the CDR3: TGCGCCAGCAGCCGACAGCTCCACACGCGCAATGAGCAGTTCTTC.

This clonotype was seen more than once but under ten times. The rearrangement joins TRBV6-5 to TRBJ1-1; 8 nucleotides align to TRBD1. The CDR3 runs to 15 residues. The V and J ends lost 0 bases and 1 base, in that order; junction bases with no gene match: 1. Germline CDR1 MNHEY, CDR2 SVGAGI. DNA of the CDR3: TGTGCCAGCAGTTACTCTCAGGGGGCGAACACTGAAGCTTTCTTT. Residues: CASSYSQGANTEAFF.

Only a few counts were recorded for this clonotype. CDR3 bases: TGTGCCACCAGTGGTAGCTCGGGGGGCATGAGGAACACTGAAGCTTTCTTT. Translation gives CATSGSSGGMRNTEAFF. V is TRBV24-1 and J is TRBJ1-1; perhaps TRBD1 as D (6 bases). Germline V gene lookup returns CDR1 KGHDR and CDR2 SFDVKD. CDR3 length: 17 amino acids. V was pared by 5 bases and J by 1 base, with 19 bases between.

The chain is built from TRBV24-1 and TRBJ2-5; 10 bases are a match to TRBD2. The junction had 6 bases not matched to a gene; V was cut back by 5 bases and J by 1 base. Germline CDR1 and CDR2: KGHDR and SFDVKD. The CDR3 consists of 16 residues. The CDR3 region is CATSAPLAGVQETQYF. The CDR3 DNA reads as TGTGCCACCAGTGCCCCCCTAGCGGGGGTCCAAGAGACCCAGTACTTC.

V usage is TRBV11-2 and J usage is TRBJ2-1; D not resolved. Trimming cost V 4 bases and J 5 bases, with 12 bases left between them. The CDR3 runs 14 residues. Germline-derived CDR1 and CDR2 are SGHAT and FQNNGV. The CDR3 reads CASSSRYADNEQFF. The CDR3 DNA is TGTGCCAGCAGCTCTCGGTACGCGGACAATGAGCAGTTCTTC.